This T cell receptor beta chain derives from a study of post-analysis software for immune sequencing data (dated by TCRdb to between 2015 and 2017). Regarding the study in general: Relapsing-remitting, secondary progressive and progressive-relapsing multiple sclerosis were recorded as disease courses, and subtype annotation was lacking for some patients. The patient repertoires were compared against approximately ten previously published healthy control repertoires obtained from donors aged 6 to 25 years. A subset of samples was prepared in parallel using single-end sample barcoding, then pooled and co-amplified after Illumina adapter ligation. Beyond this particular receptor, the publication reports: The multiple sclerosis patient group was slightly younger than the control group. Strong co-clustering of samples prepared in the same batch was shown by direct clustering with F measure, prompting a batch-effect correction. Multiple sclerosis patients had significantly lower normalized Chao1 diversity than controls, a result that suggests substantial peripheral T-cell clonal expansion.

To demonstrate the VDJtools post-analysis software, the study profiled TCR beta repertoires from the peripheral blood of about 13 young patients with multiple sclerosis. The patients with multiple sclerosis were children and adolescents between roughly 6 and 17 years of age. Notes on this clonotype: Its antigen specificity is not known. The sample holds no much larger clone one base away, and base qualities are not on file.

Library prep was done by PCR. The instrument given in TCRdb is Illumina HiSeq 2500. Unique molecular identifiers were incorporated into TCR beta cDNA libraries to reduce PCR and sequencing biases. Roughly 500,000 cDNA molecules were obtained per 1 to 10 million input T cells, so each molecule approximated one T cell. Patient libraries were prepared and sequenced with the same protocol used for the earlier healthy control dataset. Within a given batch, samples were prepared together, multiplexed and sequenced on the same HiSeq lane. The original pipeline was this. Raw barcoded reads were processed with MIGEC, discarding single-read molecular identifier groups before consensus assembly and CDR3 extraction. VDJtools was used for post-analysis of the clonotype tables, and diversity was normalized by down-sampling every dataset to the size of the smallest sample. Repertoire overlap clustering matched CDR3 amino acid but not nucleotide sequences to correct batch-related cross-sample contamination. TCRdb redid the processing of the public reads, applying fastp at Q25 and MiXCR, and retained in-frame beta chains. Records with the same CDR3 protein are collapsed into one entry carrying the most frequent genes and DNA. These V and J calls derive from TCRdb rather than the authors' analysis. The sample table records roughly 570,000 distinct CDR3 sequences; 30% to 40% of these occur just once. Of the sample, 5% to 6% falls within the top ten clones.

Sequencing used blood. This TCR derives from a girl aged 2 to 17 with multiple sclerosis.

The sequenced DNA: TGTGCCAGCAGTTACAGGGATTATGGCTACACCTTC. Translated, this gives CASSYRDYGYTF. The chain was built from TRBV6-6 and TRBJ1-2; too little of a D gene remains to name it. Via the germline V gene (reference sequence), CDR1 is MNHNY and CDR2 SVGAGI. V and J are truncated by 2 bases and 5 bases respectively, leaving an intervening sequence of 6 bases. From the cysteine through the phenylalanine, the CDR3 covers 12 amino acids. The kept DNA is CDR3 alone, 36 bases in frame from the first base.